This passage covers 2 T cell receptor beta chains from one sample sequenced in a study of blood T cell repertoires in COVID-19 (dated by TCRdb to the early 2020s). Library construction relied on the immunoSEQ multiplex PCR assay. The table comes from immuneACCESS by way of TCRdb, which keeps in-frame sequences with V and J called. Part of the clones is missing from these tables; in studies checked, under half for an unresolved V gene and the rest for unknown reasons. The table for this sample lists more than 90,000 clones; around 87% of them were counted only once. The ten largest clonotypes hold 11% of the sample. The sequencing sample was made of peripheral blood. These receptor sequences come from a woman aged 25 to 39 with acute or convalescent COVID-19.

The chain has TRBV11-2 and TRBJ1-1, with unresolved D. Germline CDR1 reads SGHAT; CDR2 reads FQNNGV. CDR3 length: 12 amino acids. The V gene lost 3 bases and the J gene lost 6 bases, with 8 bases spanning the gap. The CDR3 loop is CASSFDFAEAFF. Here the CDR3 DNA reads TGTGCCAGCAGCTTTGACTTCGCTGAAGCTTTCTTT.

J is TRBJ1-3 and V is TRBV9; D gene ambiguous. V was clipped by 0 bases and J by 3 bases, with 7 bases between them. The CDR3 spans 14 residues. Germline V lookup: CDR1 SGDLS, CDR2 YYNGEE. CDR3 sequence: CASSVEAGGNTIYF. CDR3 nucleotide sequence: TGTGCCAGCAGCGTAGAAGCGGGTGGAAACACCATATATTTT.